The clone carrying this T cell receptor beta chain was detected once. Its antigen is not known. This specimen belongs to a study of Ad26.COV2.S vaccination and SARS-CoV-2 variants. Sequenced by immunoSEQ multiplex PCR; TCRdb stores in-frame clones only, minus some. The sample lists 350,000 to 400,000 clones, around nine tenths seen once, with 3.5% in the top ten. Findings and limits, study-wide: Estimates derived from TCR breadth and depth analyses may have underestimated total T cell responses.

Germline CDR1 reads WNHNN; CDR2 reads SYGVQD (reference sequence). With V trimmed by 3 bases and J by 4 bases, 3 bases remained unmatched. The CDR3 contains 14 residues. Regarding treatment: some 20 received Ad26.COV2.S at low or high dose, single or two shots; 5 received placebo; per-sample allocation not given. After the first vaccine or placebo injection, samples were drawn on day 63. The sample in question was peripheral blood, obtained in a trial of Ad26.COV2.S vaccine versus placebo. This chain links TRBV10-1 with TRBJ2-1; 7 nucleotides align to TRBD2. The sequence derives from a person between 18 and 59 years old who received the Ad26.COV2.S COVID-19 vaccine or a placebo. As DNA, the CDR3 is TGCGCCAGCAGTGACCCTAGCGGATACAATGAGCAGTTCTTC. Its translation: CASSDPSGYNEQFF.